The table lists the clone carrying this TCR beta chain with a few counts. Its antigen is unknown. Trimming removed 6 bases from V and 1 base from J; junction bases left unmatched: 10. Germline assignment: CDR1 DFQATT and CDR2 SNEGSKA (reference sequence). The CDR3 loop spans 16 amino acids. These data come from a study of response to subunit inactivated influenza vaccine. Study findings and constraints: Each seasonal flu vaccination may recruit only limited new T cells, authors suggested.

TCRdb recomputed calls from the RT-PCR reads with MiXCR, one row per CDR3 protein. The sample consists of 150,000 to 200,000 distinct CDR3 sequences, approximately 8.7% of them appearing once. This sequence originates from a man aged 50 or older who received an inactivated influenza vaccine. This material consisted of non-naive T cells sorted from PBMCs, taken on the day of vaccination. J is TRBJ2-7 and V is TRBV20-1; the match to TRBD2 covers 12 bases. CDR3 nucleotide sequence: TGCAGTGCCCACCTGTCCGGGACTAGCGGGTCCTACGAGCAGTACTTC. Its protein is CSAHLSGTSGSYEQYF.